Sequencing of this T cell receptor beta chain was carried out in a study of type 1 regulatory T cells listed by TCRdb under 2021. Regarding the complete study: An in vitro protocol by which a Tr1-enriched, alloantigen-specific CD4 T cell product named T-allo10 was generated was characterized in the study. T-allo10 was being tested clinically in patients with hematological malignancies who were undergoing allogeneic hematopoietic stem cell transplantation.

T-allo10 cells derived from donors were reported to be host alloantigen-specific and anergic, and to suppress in an alloantigen-specific manner. The sequencing machine was an Illumina MiSeq. TCRdb trimmed the raw reads at Q25, called clones with MiXCR and kept productive beta chains. Records with the same CDR3 protein are collapsed into one entry carrying the most frequent genes and DNA. The sample records about 74,000 distinct CDR3 sequences, around 57% of which are singletons. The top ten clonotypes cover 7.6% of the sample. As for this clonotype: No cognate antigen has been identified for it. No qualities accompany the bases; no much larger clone lies one base away.

Including cysteine and phenylalanine, the CDR3 has 15 amino acids. Of all the DNA, just the CDR3 is kept, 45 bases in frame from base 1. V gives up 7 bases and J gives up 4 bases, and the segment between their germline ends measures 17 bases. Via the germline V gene, CDR1 is MNHNS and CDR2 SASEGT. The sequence derives from a human donor in good health. The receptor chain draws on TRBV6-1 and TRBJ1-5; a tentative D call is TRBD1 (6 bases match). Sequenced sample: cultured T cells, either the whole culture or a sorted T cell fraction (not recorded which). Reading the label with the study, this specimen's cell subset or site is: Tr1-enriched cell product generated in vitro against host alloantigens. The CDR3 region: CASTEGRGKNQPQHF. The DNA sequence reads TGTGCCAGCACCGAGGGGAGGGGGAAGAATCAGCCCCAGCATTTT.